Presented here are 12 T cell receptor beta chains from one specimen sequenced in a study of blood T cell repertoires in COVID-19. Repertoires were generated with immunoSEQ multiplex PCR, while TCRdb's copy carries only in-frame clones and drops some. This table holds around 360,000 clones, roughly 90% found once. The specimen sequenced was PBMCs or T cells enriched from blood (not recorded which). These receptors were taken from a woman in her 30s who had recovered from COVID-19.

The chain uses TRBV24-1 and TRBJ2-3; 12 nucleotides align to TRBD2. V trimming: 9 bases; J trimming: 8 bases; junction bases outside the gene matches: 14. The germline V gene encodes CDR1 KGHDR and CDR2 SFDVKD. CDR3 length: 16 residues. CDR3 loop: CATFPERLAGVGTQYF. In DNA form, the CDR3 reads TGTGCCACCTTCCCCGAAAGACTAGCGGGGGTAGGTACGCAGTATTTT.

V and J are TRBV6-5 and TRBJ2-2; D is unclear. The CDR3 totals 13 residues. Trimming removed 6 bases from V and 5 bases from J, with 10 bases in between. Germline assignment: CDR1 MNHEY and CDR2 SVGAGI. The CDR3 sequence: CASSPQETGELFF. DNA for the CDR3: TGTGCCAGCAGCCCACAAGAAACCGGGGAGCTGTTTTTT.

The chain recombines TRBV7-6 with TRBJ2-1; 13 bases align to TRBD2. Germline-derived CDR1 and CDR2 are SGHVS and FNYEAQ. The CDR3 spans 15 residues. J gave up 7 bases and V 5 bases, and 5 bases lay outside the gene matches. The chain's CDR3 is CASSRLAGGTNEQFF. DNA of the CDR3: TGTGCCAGCAGCCGACTAGCGGGAGGCACAAATGAGCAGTTCTTC.

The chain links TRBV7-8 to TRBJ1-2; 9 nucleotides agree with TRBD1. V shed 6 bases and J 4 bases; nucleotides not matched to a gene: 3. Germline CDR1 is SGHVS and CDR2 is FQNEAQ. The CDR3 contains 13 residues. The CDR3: CASRGDRAYGYTF. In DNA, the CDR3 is TGTGCCAGCAGAGGGGACAGGGCCTATGGCTACACCTTC.

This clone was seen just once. The CDR3 bases are TGTGCCAGCAGCCCGACAGGGAACACTCTCACTGAAGCTTTCTTT. It yields the protein CASSPTGNTLTEAFF. The rearrangement links TRBV5-5 to TRBJ1-1, with 7 bases fitting TRBD1. The CDR3 extends over 15 amino acids. Trimming at V came to 4 bases and at J to 4 bases, leaving 10 bases not matched to a gene. The germline V gene encodes CDR1 SGHKS and CDR2 YYEKEE (reference sequence).

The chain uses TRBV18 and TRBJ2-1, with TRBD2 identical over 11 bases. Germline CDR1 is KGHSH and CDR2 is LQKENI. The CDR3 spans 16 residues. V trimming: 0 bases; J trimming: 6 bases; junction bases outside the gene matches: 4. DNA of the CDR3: TGTGCCAGCTCACCACCAACTAGCGGGAGAGGCAATGAGCAGTTCTTC. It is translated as CASSPPTSGRGNEQFF.

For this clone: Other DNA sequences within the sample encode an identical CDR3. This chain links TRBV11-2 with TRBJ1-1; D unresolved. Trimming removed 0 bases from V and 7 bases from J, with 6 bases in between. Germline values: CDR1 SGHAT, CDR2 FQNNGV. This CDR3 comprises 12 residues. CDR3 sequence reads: CASSLDRVEAFF. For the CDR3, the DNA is TGTGCCAGCAGCTTAGATCGGGTTGAAGCTTTCTTT.

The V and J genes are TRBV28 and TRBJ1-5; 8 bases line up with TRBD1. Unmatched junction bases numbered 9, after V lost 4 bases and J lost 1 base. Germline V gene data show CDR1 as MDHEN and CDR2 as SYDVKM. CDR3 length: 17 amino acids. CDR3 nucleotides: TGTGCCAGCAGTTGGGACAGGTCACTTGGGAGCAATCAGCCCCAGCATTTT. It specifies CASSWDRSLGSNQPQHF.

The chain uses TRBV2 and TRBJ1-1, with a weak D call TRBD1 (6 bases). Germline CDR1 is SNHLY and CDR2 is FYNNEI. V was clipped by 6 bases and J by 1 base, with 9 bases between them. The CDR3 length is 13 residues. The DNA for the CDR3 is TGTGCCAGCAGCCGACAGGAGAACACTGAAGCTTTCTTT. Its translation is CASSRQENTEAFF.

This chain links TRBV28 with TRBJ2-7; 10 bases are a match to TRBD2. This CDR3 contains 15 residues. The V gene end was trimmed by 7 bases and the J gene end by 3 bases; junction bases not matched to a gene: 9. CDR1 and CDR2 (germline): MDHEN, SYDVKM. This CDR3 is CASITPSGSIYEQYF. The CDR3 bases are TGTGCCAGCATTACCCCTAGCGGGAGCATCTACGAGCAGTACTTC.

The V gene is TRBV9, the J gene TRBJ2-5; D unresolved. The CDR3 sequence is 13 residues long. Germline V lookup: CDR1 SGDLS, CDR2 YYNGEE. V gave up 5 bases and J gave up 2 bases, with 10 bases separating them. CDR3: CASRRSGQETQYF. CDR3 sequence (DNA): TGTGCCAGCAGACGGTCAGGTCAAGAGACCCAGTACTTC.

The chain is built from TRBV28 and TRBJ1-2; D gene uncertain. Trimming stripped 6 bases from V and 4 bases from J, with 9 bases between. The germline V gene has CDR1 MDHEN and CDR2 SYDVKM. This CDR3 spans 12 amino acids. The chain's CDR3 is CASRGAFYGYTF. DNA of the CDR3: TGTGCCAGCAGAGGAGCCTTCTATGGCTACACCTTC.